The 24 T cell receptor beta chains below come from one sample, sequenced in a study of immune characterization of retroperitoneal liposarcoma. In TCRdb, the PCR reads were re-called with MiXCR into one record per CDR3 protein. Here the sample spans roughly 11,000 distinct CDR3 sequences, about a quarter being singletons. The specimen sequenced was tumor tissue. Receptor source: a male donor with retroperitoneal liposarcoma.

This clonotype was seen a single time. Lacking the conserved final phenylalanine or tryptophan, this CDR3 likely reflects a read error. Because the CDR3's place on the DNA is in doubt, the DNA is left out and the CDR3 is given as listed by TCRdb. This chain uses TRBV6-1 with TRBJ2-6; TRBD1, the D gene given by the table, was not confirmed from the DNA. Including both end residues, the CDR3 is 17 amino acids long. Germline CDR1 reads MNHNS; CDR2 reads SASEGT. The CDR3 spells CASRTGAGGTYEQFFGP.

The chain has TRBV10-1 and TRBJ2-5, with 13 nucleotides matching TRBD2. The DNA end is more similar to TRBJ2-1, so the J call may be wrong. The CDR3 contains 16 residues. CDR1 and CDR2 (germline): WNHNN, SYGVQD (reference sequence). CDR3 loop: CASSEGTSGVQETQFF. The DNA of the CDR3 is TGCGCCAGCAGTGAGGGGACTAGCGGGGTACAAGAGACCCAGTTCTTC.

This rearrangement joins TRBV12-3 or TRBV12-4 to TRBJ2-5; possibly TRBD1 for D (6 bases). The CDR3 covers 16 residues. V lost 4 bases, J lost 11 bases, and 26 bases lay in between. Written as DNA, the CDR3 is TGTGCCAGCAGTTCCCAGGGGTCTTTAGGGTACAATGAGCAGTACTTC. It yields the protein CASSSQGSLGYNEQYF.

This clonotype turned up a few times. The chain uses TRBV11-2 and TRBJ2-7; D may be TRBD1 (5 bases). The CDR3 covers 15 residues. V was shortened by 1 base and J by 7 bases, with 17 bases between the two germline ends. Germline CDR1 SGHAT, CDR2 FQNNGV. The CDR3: CASSLAGQRGREQYF. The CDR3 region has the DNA TGTGCCAGCAGCTTAGCCGGCCAAAGGGGTCGGGAGCAGTACTTC.

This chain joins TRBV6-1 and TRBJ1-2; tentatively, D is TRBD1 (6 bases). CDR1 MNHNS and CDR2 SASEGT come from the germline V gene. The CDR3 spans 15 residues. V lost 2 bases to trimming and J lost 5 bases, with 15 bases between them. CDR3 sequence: CASSESFGQQYGYTF. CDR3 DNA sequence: TGTGCCAGCAGTGAAAGTTTTGGACAGCAGTATGGCTACACCTTC.

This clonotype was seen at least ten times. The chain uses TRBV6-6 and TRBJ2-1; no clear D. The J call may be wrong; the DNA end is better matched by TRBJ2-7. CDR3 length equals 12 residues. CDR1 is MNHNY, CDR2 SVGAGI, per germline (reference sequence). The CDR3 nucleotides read TGTGCCAGCAGTTACGCCGCCTACGAGCAGTACTTC. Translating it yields CASSYAAYEQYF.

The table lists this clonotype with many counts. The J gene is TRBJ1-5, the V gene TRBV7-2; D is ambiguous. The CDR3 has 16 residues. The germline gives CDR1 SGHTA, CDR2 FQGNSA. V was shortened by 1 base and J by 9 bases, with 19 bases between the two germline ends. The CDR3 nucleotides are TGTGCCAGCAGCTTAGGCCCAGGATCTGGGGTCCGGCCCCAGCATTTT. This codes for CASSLGPGSGVRPQHF.

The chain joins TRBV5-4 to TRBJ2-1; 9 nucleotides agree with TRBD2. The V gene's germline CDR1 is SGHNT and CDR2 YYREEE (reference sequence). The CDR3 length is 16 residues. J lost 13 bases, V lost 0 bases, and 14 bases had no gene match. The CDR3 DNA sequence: TGTGCCAGCAGCTTGGGGTCGGGACTAGCTCAAGAGACCCAGTTCTTC. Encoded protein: CASSLGSGLAQETQFF.

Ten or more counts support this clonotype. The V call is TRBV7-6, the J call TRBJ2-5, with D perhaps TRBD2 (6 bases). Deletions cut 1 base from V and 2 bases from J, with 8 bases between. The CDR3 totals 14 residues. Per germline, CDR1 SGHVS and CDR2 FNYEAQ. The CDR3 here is CASSLERGQETQYF. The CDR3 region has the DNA TGTGCCAGCAGCTTAGAACGGGGGCAAGAGACCCAGTACTTC.

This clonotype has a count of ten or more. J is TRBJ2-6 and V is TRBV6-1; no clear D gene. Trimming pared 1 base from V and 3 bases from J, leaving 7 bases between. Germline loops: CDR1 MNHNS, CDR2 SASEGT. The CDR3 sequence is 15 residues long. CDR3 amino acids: CASSEEGYGANVLTF. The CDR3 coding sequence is TGTGCCAGCAGTGAAGAAGGGTATGGGGCCAACGTCCTGACTTTC.

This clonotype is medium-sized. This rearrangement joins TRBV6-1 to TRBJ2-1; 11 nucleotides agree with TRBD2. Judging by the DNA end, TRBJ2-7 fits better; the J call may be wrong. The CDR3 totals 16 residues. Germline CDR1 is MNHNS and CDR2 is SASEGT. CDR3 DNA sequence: TGTGCCAGCAGTGTCTCTCTAGCGGGAGGTGGGAATGAGCAGTACTTC. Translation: CASSVSLAGGGNEQYF.

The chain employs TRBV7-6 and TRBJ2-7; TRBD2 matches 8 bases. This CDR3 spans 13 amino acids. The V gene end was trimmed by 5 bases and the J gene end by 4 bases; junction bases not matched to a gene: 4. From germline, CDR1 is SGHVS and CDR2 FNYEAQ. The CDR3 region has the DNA TGTGCCAGCAGCGAGACTAGCGTTTACGAGCAGTACTTC. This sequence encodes CASSETSVYEQYF.

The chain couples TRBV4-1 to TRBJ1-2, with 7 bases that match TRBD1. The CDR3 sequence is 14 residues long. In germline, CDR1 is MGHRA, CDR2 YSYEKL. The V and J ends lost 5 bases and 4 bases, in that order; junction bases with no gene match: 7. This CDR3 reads CASSFPTGSYGYTF. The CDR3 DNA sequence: TGCGCCAGCAGCTTTCCGACAGGGAGCTATGGCTACACCTTC.

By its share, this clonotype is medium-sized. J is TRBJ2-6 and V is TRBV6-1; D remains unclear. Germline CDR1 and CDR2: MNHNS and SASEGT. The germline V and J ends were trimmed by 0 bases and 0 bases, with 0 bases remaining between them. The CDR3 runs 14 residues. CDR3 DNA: TGTGCCAGCAGTGAAGCCTCTGGGGCCAACGTCCTGACTTTC. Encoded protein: CASSEASGANVLTF.

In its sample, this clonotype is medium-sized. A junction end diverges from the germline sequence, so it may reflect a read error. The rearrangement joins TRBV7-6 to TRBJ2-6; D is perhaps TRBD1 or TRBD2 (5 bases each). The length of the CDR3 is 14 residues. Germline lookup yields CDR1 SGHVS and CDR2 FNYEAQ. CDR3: CASSLESGGNVLTF. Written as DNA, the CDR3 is TGTGCCAGCAGCTTAGAGTCTGGGGGCAACGTCCTGACTTTC.

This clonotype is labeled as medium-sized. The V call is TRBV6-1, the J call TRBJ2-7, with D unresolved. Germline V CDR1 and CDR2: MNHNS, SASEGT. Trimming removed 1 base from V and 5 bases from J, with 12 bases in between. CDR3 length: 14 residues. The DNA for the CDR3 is TGTGCCAGCAGTGAAGGGCAGGAGACCCACGAGCAGTACTTC. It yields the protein CASSEGQETHEQYF.

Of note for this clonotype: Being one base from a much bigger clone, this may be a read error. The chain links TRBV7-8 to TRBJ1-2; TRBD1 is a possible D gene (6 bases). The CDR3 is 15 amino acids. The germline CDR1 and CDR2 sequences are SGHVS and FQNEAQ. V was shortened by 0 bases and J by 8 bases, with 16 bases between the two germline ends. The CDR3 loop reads CASSLALWQGLGYTF. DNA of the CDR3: TGTGCCAGCAGCTTAGCGCTTTGGCAGGGGTTGGGCTACACCTTC.

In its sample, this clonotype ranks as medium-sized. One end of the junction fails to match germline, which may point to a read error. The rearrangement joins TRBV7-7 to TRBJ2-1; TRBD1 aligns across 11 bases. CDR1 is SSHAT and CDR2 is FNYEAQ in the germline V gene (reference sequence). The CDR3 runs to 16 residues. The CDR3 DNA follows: TGTGCTAGCAGCCAAAGATACATGGGACAGGGGGAGACCCAGTTCTTC. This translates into CASSQRYMGQGETQFF. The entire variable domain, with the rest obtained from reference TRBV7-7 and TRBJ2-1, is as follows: GAGVSQSPRYKVTKRGQDVTLRCDPISSHATLYWYQQALGQGPEFLTYFNYEAQPDKSGLPSDRFSAERPEGSISTLTIQRTEQRDSAMYRCASSQRYMGQGETQFFGPGTRLTVL.

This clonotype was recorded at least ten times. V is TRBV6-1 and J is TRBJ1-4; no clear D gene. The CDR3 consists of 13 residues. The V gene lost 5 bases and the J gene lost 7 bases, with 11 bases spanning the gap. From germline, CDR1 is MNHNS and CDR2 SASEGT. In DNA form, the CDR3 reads TGTGCCAGCAGTCTAAGCCGGGCTGAAAAACTGTTTTTT. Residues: CASSLSRAEKLFF.

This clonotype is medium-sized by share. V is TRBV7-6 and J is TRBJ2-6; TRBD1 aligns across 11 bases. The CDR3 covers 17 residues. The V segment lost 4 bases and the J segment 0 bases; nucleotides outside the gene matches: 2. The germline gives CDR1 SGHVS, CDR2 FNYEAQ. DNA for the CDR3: TGTGCCAGCAGCTCCGGGACAGGGGGCTCTGGGGCCAACGTCCTGACTTTC. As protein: CASSSGTGGSGANVLTF.

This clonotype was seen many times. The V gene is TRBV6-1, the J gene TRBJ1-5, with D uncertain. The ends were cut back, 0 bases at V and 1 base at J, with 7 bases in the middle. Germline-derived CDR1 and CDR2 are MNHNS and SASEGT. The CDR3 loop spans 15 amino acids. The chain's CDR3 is CASSEADLSNQPQHF. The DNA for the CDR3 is TGTGCCAGCAGTGAAGCGGATCTCAGCAATCAGCCCCAGCATTTT.

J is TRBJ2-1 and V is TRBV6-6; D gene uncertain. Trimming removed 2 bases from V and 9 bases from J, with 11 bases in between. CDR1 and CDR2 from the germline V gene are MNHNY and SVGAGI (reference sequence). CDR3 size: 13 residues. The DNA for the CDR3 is TGTGCCAGCAGTTACGGGTGGGAAGTTGAGCAGTTCTTC. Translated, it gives CASSYGWEVEQFF.

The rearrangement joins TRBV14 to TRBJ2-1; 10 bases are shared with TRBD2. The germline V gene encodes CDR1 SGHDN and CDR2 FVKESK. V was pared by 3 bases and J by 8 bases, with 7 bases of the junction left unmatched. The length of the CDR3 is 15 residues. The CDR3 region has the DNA TGTGCCAGCAGCCATCCCGGGACTAGCGACGATGAGCAGTTCTTC. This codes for CASSHPGTSDDEQFF.

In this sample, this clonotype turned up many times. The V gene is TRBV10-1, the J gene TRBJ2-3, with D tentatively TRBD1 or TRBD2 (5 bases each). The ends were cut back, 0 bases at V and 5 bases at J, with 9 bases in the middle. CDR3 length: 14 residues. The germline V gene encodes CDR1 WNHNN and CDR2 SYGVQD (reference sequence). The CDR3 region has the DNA TGCGCCAGCAGTGAGTCGTTTGGGGGAGATACGCAGTATTTT. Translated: CASSESFGGDTQYF.